Below are 11 T cell receptor beta chains sequenced from a single sample in a study of blood T cell repertoires in COVID-19 (dated by TCRdb to the early 2020s). The library came from the immunoSEQ multiplex PCR assay. Imported from immuneACCESS, the table was reduced by TCRdb to in-frame sequences with V and J called. These copies leave out some clones; in studies compared against another copy, an unresolved V gene accounts for under half, and the cause of the remainder is not known. For this sample the table gives tens of thousands of clones, of which less than 85% were detected only once. The ten largest account for more than 15% of the sample. The sequenced sample was peripheral blood. Receptors were obtained from an elderly man with active COVID-19.

This clone was detected once. This chain uses TRBV2 with TRBJ2-5, with 9 bases that match TRBD2. J was trimmed by 5 bases and V by 3 bases; bases with no gene match: 7. This CDR3 spans 15 amino acids. The germline V gene encodes CDR1 SNHLY and CDR2 FYNNEI. In nucleotides, the CDR3 is TGTGCCAGCAGTGAGTCCCTAGCGGGAAGGGAGACCCAGTACTTC. It specifies CASSESLAGRETQYF.

The V call is TRBV5-1, the J call TRBJ2-3, with 9 bases lining up with TRBD2. CDR3 length: 16 residues. Germline values: CDR1 SGHRS, CDR2 YFSETQ. V lost 3 bases and J lost 0; bases outside the gene matches: 5. CDR3 DNA sequence: TGCGCCAGCAGCTCTTTAGCGGGAGCTAGCACAGATACGCAGTATTTT. Its protein product is CASSSLAGASTDTQYF.

The chain links TRBV2 to TRBJ2-7; no definite D call. V was clipped by 6 bases and J by 1 base, with 7 bases between them. From germline, CDR1 is SNHLY and CDR2 FYNNEI. This CDR3 is 12 amino acids long. Here the CDR3 DNA reads TGTGCCAGCAGGCCTAATTCCTACGAGCAGTACTTC. Translating gives CASRPNSYEQYF.

This chain joins TRBV3-1 (or the pseudogene TRBV3-2) and TRBJ2-7; D unresolved. The CDR3 sequence is 13 residues long. Trimming shortened V by 3 bases and J by 3 bases, and 9 bases separated the two germline ends. Germline loops: CDR1 LGHDT, CDR2 YNNKEL (reference sequence). The CDR3 is CASSQVSSYEQYF. CDR3 in DNA: TGTGCCAGCAGCCAGGTGTCTAGCTACGAGCAGTACTTC.

The chain employs TRBV5-4 and TRBJ1-1; TRBD1 agrees at 7 bases. Germline V CDR1 and CDR2: SGHNT, YYREEE (reference sequence). The CDR3 consists of 17 residues. With V trimmed by 3 bases and J by 4 bases, 15 bases remained unmatched. CDR3 region: CASSYASGGSQGTEAFF. CDR3 nucleotide sequence: TGTGCCAGCAGCTATGCATCAGGGGGTAGTCAGGGCACTGAAGCTTTCTTT.

The chain carries TRBV7-2 and TRBJ2-7, with TRBD2 identical over 8 bases. Unmatched junction bases numbered 13, after V lost 5 bases and J lost 4 bases. The CDR3 totals 16 residues. Germline CDR1 reads SGHTA; CDR2 reads FQGNSA. CDR3 DNA: TGTGCCAGCAGCCCTGGATTGGGCGGGGGGCCTTACGAGCAGTACTTC. Protein product: CASSPGLGGGPYEQYF. Together with reference TRBV7-2 and TRBJ2-7, the CDR3 gives the full variable domain: GAGVSQSPSNKVTEKGKDVELRCDPISGHTALYWYRQSLGQGLEFLIYFQGNSAPDKSGLPSDRFSAERTGGSVSTLTIQRTQQEDSAVYLCASSPGLGGGPYEQYFGPGTRLTVT.

The rearrangement links TRBV7-2 to TRBJ2-7, with a tentative D call TRBD1 (7 bases). The V and J ends lost 2 bases and 1 base respectively, with 9 bases between them. CDR3 length: 14 amino acids. Looked up from germline, CDR1 is SGHTA and CDR2 is FQGNSA. The CDR3 DNA reads TGTGCCAGCAGCTTACAGGGGGGTTCCTACGAGCAGTACTTC. It translates to CASSLQGGSYEQYF.

The chain has TRBV30 and TRBJ1-2, with 9 bases that match TRBD1. In germline, CDR1 is GTSNPN, CDR2 SVGIG (reference sequence). This CDR3 is built from 14 residues. CDR3 DNA sequence: TGTGCGTCCGGGACAGGGCCAAATAACTATGGCTACACCTTC. It yields the protein CASGTGPNNYGYTF.

In its sample, this clone was seen once. This sequence joins TRBV7-8 and TRBJ1-4; no definite D call. Germline V gene sequence: CDR1 SGHVS, CDR2 FQNEAQ. The V gene lost 1 base and the J gene lost 4 bases, with 4 bases spanning the gap. The CDR3 totals 13 residues. CDR3 sequence (DNA): TGTGCCAGCAGCTTAGGACATAATGAAAAACTGTTTTTT. It is translated as CASSLGHNEKLFF.

The chain has TRBV15 and TRBJ1-4; 7 bases line up with TRBD1. The V segment lost 2 bases and the J segment 8 bases; nucleotides outside the gene matches: 5. This CDR3 comprises 14 residues. Per germline, CDR1 LNHNV and CDR2 YYDKDF (reference sequence). The CDR3 spells CATSRRTGVEKLFF. DNA for the CDR3: TGTGCCACCAGCAGACGGACAGGCGTGGAAAAACTGTTTTTT.

V is TRBV11-2 and J is TRBJ1-2; D unclear. Germline lookup yields CDR1 SGHAT and CDR2 FQNNGV. The CDR3 runs to 16 residues. V was cut by 5 bases and J by 0 bases, with 16 bases left in between. The DNA of the CDR3 is TGTGCCAGCAGCCACCCTTGGACTGCAACTAACTATGGCTACACCTTC. It yields the protein CASSHPWTATNYGYTF.